The TCR beta chain described here comes from a study of glioma-infiltrating T cells. Using RNA template, CDR3s of TCR alpha and beta were amplified with iRepertoire arm-PCR. Input was 100-400 ng of tissue mRNA or PBMC total RNA. TCRdb itself ran the multiplex PCR reads through MiXCR, one entry per CDR3 protein. The sample has about 190,000 distinct CDR3 sequences, 32% seen once. General study points: CDR3 overlap between tissue and blood was very small. Tissue-blood divergence was below expectation in non-neoplastic patients, above in gliomas.

The table lists this clonotype with many counts. Its antigen is currently unknown. V was pared by 0 bases and J by 6 bases, with 9 bases between. The V gene's germline CDR1 is SGHTA and CDR2 FQGNSA. The CDR3 totals 14 residues. The sample consisted of glioma tissue, nonneoplastic brain tissue, or PBMCs (not recorded which). The chain recombines TRBV7-2 with TRBJ2-1; D possibly corresponds to TRBD2 (6 bases). The source is a human donor with low-grade glioma or glioblastoma, undergoing nonglioma brain surgery, or in good health (not recorded which). The CDR3 loop reads CASSLAGSGNEQFF. The CDR3 DNA follows: TGTGCCAGCAGCTTAGCCGGGAGTGGCAATGAGCAGTTCTTC.